This T cell receptor beta chain is drawn from a study of T-cell memory formation after mild COVID-19. Study conclusions and caveats: Day 15 to 85 contractors were CD4/CD8 balanced; later expanders leaned CD4+. Researchers found some responding clones in pre-infection memory, a sign that cross-reactive memory joined.

Trimming cost V 2 bases and J 6 bases, with 16 bases left between them. This CDR3 has 15 amino acids. The germline gives CDR1 SGHTA, CDR2 FQGNSA. There are a few counts of this clonotype. Its antigen remains unknown. It was 5'RACE with constant-segment primers that produced the TCR alpha and TCR beta cDNA libraries, which carried sample barcodes and UMIs. In TCRdb, the 5' RACE reads were re-called with MiXCR into one record per CDR3 protein. The sample lists hundreds of thousands of distinct CDR3 sequences; 18% were seen once. The TCR comes from an adult woman who had mild COVID-19 (a few samples of this study predate the infection). Cell type and time point are not known. Sample: PBMCs or a T cell subset sorted from them (not recorded which). The chain couples TRBV7-2 to TRBJ1-2, with no clear D. The CDR3 reads CASSLWHNGGHGYTF. The CDR3 DNA is TGTGCCAGCAGCTTATGGCACAACGGAGGGCATGGCTACACCTTC.